The sequence of this T cell receptor beta chain was determined in a study of T cell responses to AZD1222 COVID-19 vaccine. Here immunoSEQ multiplex PCR was the method, and the copy in TCRdb shows in-frame clones only, minus some. The sample carries about 120,000 clones, 90% recorded once. V gave up 7 bases and J gave up 6 bases, with 19 bases separating them. Germline CDR1 and CDR2: MDHEN and SYDVKM. The CDR3 runs to 15 residues. Study-wide findings and caveats: Spike-specific TCR breadth and depth both grew after two AZD1222 doses. Samples come after the peak T cell response, not at day 14. Donors were largely white British and mainly female; clonal diversity was possibly underestimated. Baseline seropositivity characterized only a handful of AZD1222 recipients.

In the case of this clone: Its antigen remains unknown.

This TCR derives from an adult who received the MenACWY meningococcal vaccine as a control. This material consisted of peripheral blood, taken 28 days after the second dose of the MenACWY control vaccine. The chain is built from TRBV28 and TRBJ1-5; D might be TRBD1 (6 bases). The CDR3 DNA reads TGTGCCAGCAAAGGTGACAGGCTCCTTATTCAGCCCCAGCATTTT. Its protein product is CASKGDRLLIQPQHF.